This TCR beta chain emerged from a study of cytomegalovirus exposure and HLA in healthy donors (dated by TCRdb to 2016 to 2017). Regarding the complete study: According to an earlier analysis of 550 to 750 of the donors, about 179 million T cells yielded 117 million unique TCR beta sequences and 250 to 350 Gb of sequence data. Roughly 300 gigabases of sequencing data and tens of millions of unique TCR sequences made up an early release that covered approximately 700 HLA-typed donors. Of the 398 genotyped donors, roughly 76% were placed in the genetic ancestry cluster associated with self-reported Caucasian donors. The study aimed to test whether signatures of past pathogen exposure could be identified by cataloging public T cell receptors. Using immunosequencing, the study profiled T cell repertoires from about 610 subjects and related those repertoires to cytomegalovirus serostatus. Besides the first cohort of about 730 subjects, a separate validation cohort made up of 120 different subjects was used. To predict cytomegalovirus infection status, the study combined high-throughput TCR immunosequencing, statistical association of individual TCRs with disease status, and machine learning. A later analysis re-examined previously published TCR beta repertoires from about 670 donors and added high-resolution HLA genotyping to investigate patterns of TCR occurrence. The later analysis used no new phenotypic data to find candidate immune exposures, relying instead on TCR beta sequences and their occurrence across donors. To decide whether each TCR beta V gene segment behaved as functional or pseudogenic, an earlier analysis of approximately 590 of the donors relied on high-throughput TCR beta sequencing. Donor age, sex, ethnicity and CMV serostatus were compiled alongside the repertoire data. A later genetic analysis took genome-wide SNP genotypes for about three fifths of the 666 donors and used that subset as a discovery cohort. Every discovery cohort repertoire had been produced on one sequencing platform. Class I and class II HLA loci were covered by the typing at four-digit resolution. Typing coverage differed by locus: A, B, C, DRB1 and DQB1 were typed in roughly 620-630 donors, DQA1 in about 500, DPA1 in approximately 610, and DPB1 in roughly 470. A few DR-DQ haplotypes were treated as single units for association and clustering because of strong linkage in the cohort. Among some 400 genotyped donors of the cohort, an average of roughly 230,000 unique TCR beta nucleotide sequences was sequenced per donor, of which roughly 17% were non-productive. What the work shows at the level of the full study, not this receptor alone: In a later analysis, HLA-associated TCR beta chains showed more clonal expansion and lower generation probabilities than non-associated chains that were equally common. Strong co-occurrence of HLA alleles, especially DR and DQ, made assigning TCR associations to individual alleles difficult. A few of the identified cytomegalovirus-associated TCR beta chains were confirmed in vitro to be specific for cytomegalovirus antigens. The study gave a list of some 150 TCR beta chains associated with cytomegalovirus. According to a later analysis, parvovirus B19, influenza, CMV and Epstein-Barr virus appeared linked to several top co-occurrence clusters. An association between a missense DCLRE1C variant and V-gene and J-gene trimming of TCR beta chains was found in a later genetic analysis and replicated in an independent cohort. Most TCR sequences were observed very rarely across donors, whereas some public TCRs were present in many individuals. At a false discovery rate of 0.05, a later analysis linked under 20,000 TCR beta sequences to specific HLA alleles. Only TCR beta chains were sequenced in this cohort, and the absence of alpha or paired-chain data limited detectable features. Correlated functional status among segregating V segments might be attributable to linkage disequilibrium, but an unknown experimental factor could not be ruled out. In an earlier analysis of more than 450 of the donors, most TCR beta V segments were observed in productive rearrangements about 90% or about 30% of the time, broadly matching IMGT annotations. According to a later analysis, most CMV-associated TCR beta chains appeared to be HLA-restricted, and the HLA associations seemed to be driven largely by CMV exposure. Sequencing depth was assumed to be roughly uniform across donors in the presence/absence analyses, though that assumption may not hold. Because HLA typing was missing for some donors at each locus, association tests included only the typed subset. A further reported finding was that TCR beta sequences accurately predicted the HLA-A and HLA-B alleles for most subjects in the first cohort. The only immune exposure information available for the cohort was CMV serostatus. Over 15 rarely observed V segments, including chromosome 9 orphons, were excluded from the earlier analysis of a few hundred of the donors because counts were too low. According to a later genetic analysis, donors in an Asian-associated ancestry cluster had fewer N-insertions in productive TCRs than the approximately 630-donor mean. A cluster of highly shared sequence variants was judged likely to be a technical artifact of the sequencing pipeline. Some IMGT-functional V segments, including TRBV6-2 and TRBV6-3, could not be told apart with the 87-base-pair reads, so those segments were excluded. The classifier was reported to diagnose cytomegalovirus status with high specificity and sensitivity in both the original cohort and the validation cohort. The authors suggested that the approach could potentially be extended to other disease states and immunological phenotypes. In a later analysis, TCR association rates were found to vary across HLA loci, with the most associated TCRs seen for DRB1 alleles and the fewest for HLA-C alleles.

The cohort was made up of roughly 670 healthy bone marrow donors. Cohort members were all nominally healthy when sampled, although unrecorded immune exposures were likely present. The donor was CMV seronegative and belonged to the group of more than 300 seronegative cohort members. A peripheral blood sample was provided by each donor, and peripheral blood mononuclear cells were used for TCR beta sequencing. Genomic DNA was extracted from the blood cell samples with the Qiagen DNeasy Blood Extraction Kit. The library was made by the immunoSEQ multiplex PCR assay. For the multiplex PCR, a mixture combining 60 forward primers for TCR Vbeta segments and 13 reverse primers for TCR Jbeta segments was used. The CDR3 region of rearranged TCR beta genes was amplified from genomic DNA with a multiplex PCR assay. The Illumina HiSeq System was used to sequence the amplified TCR beta libraries as 87-base-pair reads. The paper's processing steps were these. Across the roughly 700 repertoires, a later analysis counted 80 million or so unique TCR beta chains, around 10 million of which were shared by at least two donors. Raw reads were error-corrected and collapsed into unique sequences by a nearest-neighbor algorithm in which closely related sequences were merged to remove PCR and sequencing errors. V, D and J gene segments were assigned by aligning CDR3 sequences to IMGT reference sequences. Each retained sequence needed at least a six-nucleotide match to both a V gene segment and a J gene segment. A rearrangement counted as productive if the CDR3 had no stop codons and remained in frame with V and J, and every other rearrangement counted as non-productive. Following IMGT convention, CDR3 was defined as the stretch from the second conserved V-encoded cysteine to the conserved J-encoded phenylalanine. The earlier analysis of approximately 500 of the donors excluded sequences that lacked an unambiguous match to a single V gene segment. In an earlier analysis of roughly 600 of the donors, a V segment was called functional when productive rearrangements were above 56.7%, and segregating when the standard deviation between donors exceeded 5%. A statistical classification framework was developed to diagnose cytomegalovirus status using the catalog of TCR beta chain sequences. V and J gene assignment, in a later analysis, came from comparing TCR nucleotide sequences with IMGT/GENE-DB human TR gene sequences. The TCRdist pipeline was used in a later analysis to assign CDR3 sequences and most-parsimonious VDJ recombination scenarios. In a later analysis, each TCR beta chain was defined by its CDR3 amino acid sequence together with its V-gene family, and reads lacking a unique V-gene family were excluded. As a way to deal with suspected cross-contamination and a sequencing artifact, a later analysis dropped 450 to 700 nucleotide sequences that were highly shared and had low generation probability. A later analysis calculated a clonal expansion index for each public chain from normalized within-repertoire ranks of inferred template counts. In a later analysis, generation probabilities were computed using a VDJ recombination model fitted to out-of-frame rearrangements, and the results were checked against IGoR. A later analysis scored TCR-TCR, TCR-HLA and TCR-CMV co-occurrence with hypergeometric tests, applying a repertoire-size bias correction to TCR pairs. False discovery rates were estimated in a later analysis by permuting HLA or CMV assignments 20 times. In a later analysis, co-occurring TCRs were grouped with DBSCAN, and TCRdist sequence similarity was added when clustering was performed within HLA-allele-positive subsets. Repertoires with fewer than 30,000 or more than 120,000 public chains, plus five repertoires with anomalous nucleotide sharing, were excluded from co-occurrence clustering. The table was pulled from immuneACCESS by TCRdb, which kept in-frame rearrangements only. Such tables lose some clones; where checked, under half of the loss comes from unresolved V genes, and the rest has no known cause. V, J and clone size derive from that table, while D and trimming were established from the DNA sequence. The sample table contains about 170,000 clones; only one count was recorded for approximately 76% of them. The ten largest make up approximately 2% of the sample.

Of note for this clone: It lacks a known antigen. The input lacks base qualities; no much larger clone sits a single base away.

CDR1 and CDR2 are read off the germline V gene (reference sequence) as WNHNN and SYGVQD. At the junction V is shortened by 0 bases and J by 6 bases, with 12 bases in between. The CDR3 spans 15 residues, from the cysteine through the phenylalanine. Only the CDR3 DNA stays, 45 bases, in frame from base 1. The chain employs TRBV10-1 and TRBJ2-4, and perhaps TRBD1 as D gene, on 5 matching bases. Sequencing used PBMCs. The TCR originated in a female donor in good health and CMV-seronegative. The CDR3 has the sequence CASSESGAGPNIQYF. The bases read TGCGCCAGCAGTGAGTCAGGAGCAGGGCCAAACATTCAGTACTTC.